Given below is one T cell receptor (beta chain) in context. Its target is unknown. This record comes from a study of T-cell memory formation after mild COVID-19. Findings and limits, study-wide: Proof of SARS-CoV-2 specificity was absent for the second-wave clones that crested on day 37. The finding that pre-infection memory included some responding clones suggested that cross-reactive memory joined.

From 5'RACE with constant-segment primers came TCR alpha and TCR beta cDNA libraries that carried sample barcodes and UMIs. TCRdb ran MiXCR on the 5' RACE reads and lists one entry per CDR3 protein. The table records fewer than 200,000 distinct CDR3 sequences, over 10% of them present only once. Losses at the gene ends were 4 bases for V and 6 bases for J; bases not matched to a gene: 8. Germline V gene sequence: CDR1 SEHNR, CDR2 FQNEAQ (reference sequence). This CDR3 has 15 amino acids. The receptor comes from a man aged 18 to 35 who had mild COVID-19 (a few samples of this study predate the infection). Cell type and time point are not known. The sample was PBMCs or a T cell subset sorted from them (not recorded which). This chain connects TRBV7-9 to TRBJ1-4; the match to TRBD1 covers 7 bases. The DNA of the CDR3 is TGTGCCAGCAGCTACGGACAGGACGTTTATGAAAAACTGTTTTTT. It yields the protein CASSYGQDVYEKLFF.